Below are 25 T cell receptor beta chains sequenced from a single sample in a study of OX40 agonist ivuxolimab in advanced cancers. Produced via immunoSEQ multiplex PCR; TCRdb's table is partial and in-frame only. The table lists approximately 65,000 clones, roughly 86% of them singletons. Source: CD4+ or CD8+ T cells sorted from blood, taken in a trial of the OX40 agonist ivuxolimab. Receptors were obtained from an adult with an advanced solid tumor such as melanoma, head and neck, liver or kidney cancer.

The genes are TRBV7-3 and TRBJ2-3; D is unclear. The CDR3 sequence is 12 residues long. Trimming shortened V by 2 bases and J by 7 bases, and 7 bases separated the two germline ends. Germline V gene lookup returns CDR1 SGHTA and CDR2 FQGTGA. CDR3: CASSLGDNTQYF. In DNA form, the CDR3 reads TGTGCCAGCAGCTTAGGTGACAATACGCAGTATTTT.

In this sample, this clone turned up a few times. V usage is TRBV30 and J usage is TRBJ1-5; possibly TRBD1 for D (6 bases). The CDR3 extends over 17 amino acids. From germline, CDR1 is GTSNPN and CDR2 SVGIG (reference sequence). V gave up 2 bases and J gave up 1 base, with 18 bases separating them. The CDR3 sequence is CAWSTGLGKGSNQPQHF. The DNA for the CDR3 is TGTGCCTGGAGTACAGGGTTGGGCAAAGGGAGCAATCAGCCCCAGCATTTT.

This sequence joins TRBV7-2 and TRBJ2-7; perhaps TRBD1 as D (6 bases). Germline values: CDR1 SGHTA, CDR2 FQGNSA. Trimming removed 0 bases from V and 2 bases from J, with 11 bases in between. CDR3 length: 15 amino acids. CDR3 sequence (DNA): TGTGCCAGCAGCTTAGCCGGGACACCAACCTACGAGCAGTACTTC. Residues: CASSLAGTPTYEQYF.

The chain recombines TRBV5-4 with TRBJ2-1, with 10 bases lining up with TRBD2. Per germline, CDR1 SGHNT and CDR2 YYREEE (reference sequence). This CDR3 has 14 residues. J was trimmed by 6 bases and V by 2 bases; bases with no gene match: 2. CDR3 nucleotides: TGTGCCAGCAGCTTCCTAGCGGGAGTCAATGAGCAGTTCTTC. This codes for CASSFLAGVNEQFF. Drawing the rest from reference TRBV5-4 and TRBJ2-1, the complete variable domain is ETGVTQSPTHLIKTRGQQVTLRCSSQSGHNTVSWYQQALGQGPQFIFQYYREEENGRGNFPPRFSGLQFPNYSSELNVNALELDDSALYLCASSFLAGVNEQFFGPGTRLTVL.

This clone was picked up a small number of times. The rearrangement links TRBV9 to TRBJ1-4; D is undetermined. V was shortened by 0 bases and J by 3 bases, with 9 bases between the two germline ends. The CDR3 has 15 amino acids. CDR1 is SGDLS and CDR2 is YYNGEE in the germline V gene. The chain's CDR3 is CASSVGEVSNEKLFF. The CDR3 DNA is TGTGCCAGCAGCGTAGGGGAGGTCTCTAATGAAAAACTGTTTTTT. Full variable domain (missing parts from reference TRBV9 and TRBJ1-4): DSGVTQTPKHLITATGQRVTLRCSPRSGDLSVYWYQQSLDQGLQFLIQYYNGEERAKGNILERFSAQQFPDLHSELNLSSLELGDSALYFCASSVGEVSNEKLFFGSGTQLSVL.

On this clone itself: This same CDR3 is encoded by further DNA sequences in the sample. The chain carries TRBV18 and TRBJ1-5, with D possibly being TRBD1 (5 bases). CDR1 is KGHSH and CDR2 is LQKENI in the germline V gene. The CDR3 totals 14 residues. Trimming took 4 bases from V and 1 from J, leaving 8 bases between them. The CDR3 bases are TGTGCCAGCTCACAGGGGCCCAGCAATCAGCCCCAGCATTTT. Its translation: CASSQGPSNQPQHF.

CDR3 sequence reads: CSVTYGTGSTEAFF. CDR3 sequence (DNA): TGCAGCGTTACCTACGGGACAGGGTCAACTGAAGCTTTCTTT. The chain recombines TRBV29-1 with TRBJ1-1; the match to TRBD1 covers 9 bases. Germline-derived CDR1 and CDR2 are SQVTM and ANQGSEA. This CDR3 contains 14 residues. V was pared by 5 bases and J by 5 bases, with 9 bases of the junction left unmatched.

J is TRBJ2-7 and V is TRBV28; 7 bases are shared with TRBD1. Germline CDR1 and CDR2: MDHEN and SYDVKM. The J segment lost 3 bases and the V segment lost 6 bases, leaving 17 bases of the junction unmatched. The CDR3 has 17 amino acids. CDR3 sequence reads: CASRTTGLRVFGYEQYF. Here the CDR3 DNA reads TGTGCCAGCAGGACGACAGGGCTCCGGGTTTTCGGCTACGAGCAGTACTTC.

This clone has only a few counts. CDR3 nucleotide sequence: TGTGCCAGCTCACCAAGTGGGGACAGGGGTTCCAACGAGCAGTACTTC. This sequence encodes CASSPSGDRGSNEQYF. This sequence joins TRBV18 and TRBJ2-7; the match to TRBD1 covers 10 bases. Germline trimming cut 2 bases from V and 5 bases from J; bases unmatched to any gene: 9. Germline V gene data show CDR1 as KGHSH and CDR2 as LQKENI. The CDR3 length is 16 residues.

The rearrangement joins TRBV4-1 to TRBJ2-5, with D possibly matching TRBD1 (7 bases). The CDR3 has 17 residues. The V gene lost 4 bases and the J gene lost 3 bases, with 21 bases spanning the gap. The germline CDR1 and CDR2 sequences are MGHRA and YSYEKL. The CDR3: CASSLEGFDREEETQYF. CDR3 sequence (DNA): TGCGCCAGCAGCCTTGAGGGTTTCGACAGGGAGGAAGAGACCCAGTACTTC.

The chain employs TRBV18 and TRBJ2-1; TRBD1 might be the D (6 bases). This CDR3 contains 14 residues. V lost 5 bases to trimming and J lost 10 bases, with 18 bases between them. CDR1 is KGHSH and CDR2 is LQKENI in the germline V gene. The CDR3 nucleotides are TGTGCCAGCTCAGGGGGACAAAATACTGTGGAGCAGTTCTTC. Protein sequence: CASSGGQNTVEQFF.

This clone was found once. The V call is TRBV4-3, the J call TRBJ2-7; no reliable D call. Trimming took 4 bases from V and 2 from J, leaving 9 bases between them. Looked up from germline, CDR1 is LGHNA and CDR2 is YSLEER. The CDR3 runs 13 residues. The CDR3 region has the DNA TGCGCCAGCAGCCTGGACGAGACCTACGAGCAGTACTTC. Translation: CASSLDETYEQYF.

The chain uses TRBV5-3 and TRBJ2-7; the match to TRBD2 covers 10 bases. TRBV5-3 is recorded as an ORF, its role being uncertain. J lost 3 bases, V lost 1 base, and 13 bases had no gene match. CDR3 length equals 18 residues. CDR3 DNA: TGTGCCAGAAGCTTGATTCGTCTAGCGGGAGTCACCCGCTACGAGCAGTACTTC. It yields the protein CARSLIRLAGVTRYEQYF.

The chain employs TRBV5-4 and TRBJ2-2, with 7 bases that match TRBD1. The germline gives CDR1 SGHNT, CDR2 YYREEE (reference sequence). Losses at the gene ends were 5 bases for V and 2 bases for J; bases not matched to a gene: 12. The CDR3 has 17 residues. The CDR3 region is CASSTSARTGNTGELFF. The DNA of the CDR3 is TGTGCCAGCAGTACCTCAGCTCGGACAGGCAACACCGGGGAGCTGTTTTTT.

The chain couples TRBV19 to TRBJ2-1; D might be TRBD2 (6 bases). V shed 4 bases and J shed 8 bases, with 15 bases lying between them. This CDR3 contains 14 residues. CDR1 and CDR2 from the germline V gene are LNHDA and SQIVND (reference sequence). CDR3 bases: TGTGCCAGTAGTAGGCTAGCGCTGTCGGATGAGCAGTTCTTC. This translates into CASSRLALSDEQFF.

CDR3 nucleotide sequence: TGTGCCAGCAGGGACGAAAGCCACTACGAGCAGTACTTC. It specifies CASRDESHYEQYF. The V and J genes are TRBV6-5 and TRBJ2-7, with unresolved D. The CDR3 covers 13 residues. From germline, CDR1 is MNHEY and CDR2 SVGAGI. The V end was cut by 6 bases, the J end by 3 bases, with 12 bases between.

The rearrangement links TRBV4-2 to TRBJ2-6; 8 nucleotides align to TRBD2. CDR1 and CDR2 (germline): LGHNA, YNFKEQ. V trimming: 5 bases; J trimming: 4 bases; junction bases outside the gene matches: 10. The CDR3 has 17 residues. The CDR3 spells CASSSGGPGRGANVLTF. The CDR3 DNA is TGTGCCAGCAGCTCGGGAGGGCCGGGGCGAGGGGCCAACGTCCTGACTTTC.

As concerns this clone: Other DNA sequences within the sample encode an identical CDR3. CDR3 coding DNA: TGTGCCTGGAGTGCCAGGGGGCTTGGGGCCAACGTCCTGACTTTC. It yields the protein CAWSARGLGANVLTF. This chain uses TRBV30 with TRBJ2-6; 8 nucleotides line up with TRBD1. J was trimmed by 3 bases and V by 1 base; bases with no gene match: 2. CDR1 is GTSNPN, CDR2 SVGIG, per germline (reference sequence). The CDR3 totals 15 residues.

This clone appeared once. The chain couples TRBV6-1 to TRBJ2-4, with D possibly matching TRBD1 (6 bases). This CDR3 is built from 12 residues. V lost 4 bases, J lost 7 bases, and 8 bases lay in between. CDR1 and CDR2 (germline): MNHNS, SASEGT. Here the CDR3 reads CASSGQENIQYF. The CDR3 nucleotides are TGTGCCAGCAGTGGACAGGAGAACATTCAGTACTTC.

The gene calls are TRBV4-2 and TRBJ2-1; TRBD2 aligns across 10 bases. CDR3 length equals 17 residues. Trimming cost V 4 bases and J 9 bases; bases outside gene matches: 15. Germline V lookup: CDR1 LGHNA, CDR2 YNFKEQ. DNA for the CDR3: TGTGCCAGCAGCCTGACTACTAGCGGGGCCTTAAGGGGTGAGCAGTTCTTC. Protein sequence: CASSLTTSGALRGEQFF.

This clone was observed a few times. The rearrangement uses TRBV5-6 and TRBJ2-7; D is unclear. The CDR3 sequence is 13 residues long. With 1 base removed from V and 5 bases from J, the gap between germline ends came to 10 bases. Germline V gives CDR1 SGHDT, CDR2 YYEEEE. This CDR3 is CASSLSLPDEQYF. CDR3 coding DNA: TGTGCCAGCAGCTTGTCGCTTCCCGACGAGCAGTACTTC. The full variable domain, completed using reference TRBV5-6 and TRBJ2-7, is DAGVTQSPTHLIKTRGQQVTLRCSPKSGHDTVSWYQQALGQGPQFIFQYYEEEERQRGNFPDRFSGHQFPNYSSELNVNALLLGDSALYLCASSLSLPDEQYFGPGTRLTVT.

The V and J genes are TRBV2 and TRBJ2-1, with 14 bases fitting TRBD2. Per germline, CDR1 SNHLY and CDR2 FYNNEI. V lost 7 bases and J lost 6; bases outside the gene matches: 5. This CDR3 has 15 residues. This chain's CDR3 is CASTGTSGRANEQFF. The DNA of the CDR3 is TGTGCCAGCACCGGGACTAGCGGGAGAGCCAATGAGCAGTTCTTC.

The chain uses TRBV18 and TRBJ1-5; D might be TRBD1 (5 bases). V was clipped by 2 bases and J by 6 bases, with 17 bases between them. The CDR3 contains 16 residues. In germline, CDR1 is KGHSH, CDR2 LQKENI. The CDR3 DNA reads TGTGCCAGCTCACCATACGGTAGGGGCGGTGGTCAGCCCCAGCATTTT. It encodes CASSPYGRGGGQPQHF.

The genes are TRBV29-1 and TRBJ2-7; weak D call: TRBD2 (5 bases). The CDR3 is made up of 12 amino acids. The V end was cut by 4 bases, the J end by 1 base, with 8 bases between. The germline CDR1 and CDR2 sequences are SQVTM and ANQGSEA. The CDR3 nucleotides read TGCAGCGTTGGGGAGCGGTCCTACGAGCAGTACTTC. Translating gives CSVGERSYEQYF.

The CDR3 protein is CASSLGATGETQYF. The CDR3 DNA is TGTGCCAGCAGTCTAGGGGCGACGGGAGAGACCCAGTACTTC. The rearrangement joins TRBV6-6 to TRBJ2-5; D is perhaps TRBD1 (5 bases). CDR3 length: 14 amino acids. The V and J ends lost 5 bases and 4 bases respectively, with 14 bases between them. The germline gives CDR1 MNHNY, CDR2 SVGAGI (reference sequence).